Below, 27 T cell receptor beta chains from the same sample are listed, as sequenced in a study of cytomegalovirus exposure and HLA in healthy donors. In the PCR, 60 Vbeta and 13 Jbeta primers were used. Measured with immunoSEQ multiplex PCR; TCRdb has only the in-frame clones, and not every one. The sample contains about 190,000 clones, approximately 81% of which appear only once. The sample taken for sequencing was PBMCs. The receptors were gathered from a middle-aged man in good health and CMV-seronegative.

The genes are TRBV29-1 and TRBJ1-1; TRBD1 is a possible D gene (6 bases). V was shortened by 7 bases and J by 1 base, with 10 bases between the two germline ends. The CDR3 is 12 amino acids. Germline V gene sequence: CDR1 SQVTM, CDR2 ANQGSEA. The DNA of the CDR3 is TGCAGCGCGACAGGCGAGAACACTGAAGCTTTCTTT. Translated: CSATGENTEAFF.

This clone was picked up a small number of times. V and J are TRBV15 and TRBJ2-7, with TRBD1 identical over 8 bases. V was clipped by 4 bases and J by 3 bases; unmatched bases: 2. The CDR3 spans 13 residues. Germline assignment: CDR1 LNHNV and CDR2 YYDKDF (reference sequence). In nucleotides, the CDR3 is TGTGCCACCAGCACAGGACAGGGCTACGAGCAGTACTTC. It encodes CATSTGQGYEQYF.

The chain recombines TRBV18 with TRBJ1-5; 8 positions match TRBD1. V shed 3 bases and J 7 bases; nucleotides not matched to a gene: 2. The CDR3 runs to 13 residues. From germline, CDR1 is KGHSH and CDR2 LQKENI. The CDR3 DNA reads TGTGCCAGCTCACCGGACAGGGAACAGCCCCAGCATTTT. Translating it yields CASSPDREQPQHF.

V and J are TRBV6-5 and TRBJ1-5; D gene uncertain. The V gene lost 5 bases and the J gene lost 5 bases, with 13 bases spanning the gap. Per the germline V gene, CDR1 is MNHEY and CDR2 is SVGAGI. This CDR3 contains 14 residues. CDR3 sequence (DNA): TGTGCCAGCAGTACAGCGGGCCAATATCAGCCCCAGCATTTT. It is translated as CASSTAGQYQPQHF.

On this clone itself: One junction end does not reproduce the germline sequence, and a read error may be involved. J is TRBJ1-2 and V is TRBV7-9; D ambiguous. CDR1 and CDR2 (germline): SEHNR, FQNEAQ (reference sequence). The CDR3 sequence is 12 residues long. The CDR3 loop reads CSSSFSRDGYTF. CDR3 sequence (DNA): TGTTCCAGCAGCTTTAGTAGAGATGGCTACACCTTC.

The chain employs TRBV7-2 and TRBJ2-5; possibly TRBD1 for D (5 bases). The CDR3 runs to 13 residues. Germline lookup yields CDR1 SGHTA and CDR2 FQGNSA. V lost 5 bases, J lost 1 base, and 8 bases lay in between. CDR3: CASSQGSQETQYF. In DNA form, the CDR3 reads TGTGCCAGCAGCCAGGGCAGCCAAGAGACCCAGTACTTC.

The chain links TRBV7-3 to TRBJ2-2; TRBD1 matches at 7 bases. Germline lookup yields CDR1 SGHTA and CDR2 FQGTGA. This CDR3 contains 14 residues. Trimming removed 3 bases from V and 3 bases from J; junction bases left unmatched: 1. CDR3 sequence reads: CASSFDRDTGELFF. Here the CDR3 DNA reads TGTGCCAGCAGCTTCGACAGGGACACCGGGGAGCTGTTTTTT. The full variable domain, its missing parts supplied by reference TRBV7-3 and TRBJ2-2, is GAGVSQTPSNKVTEKGKYVELRCDPISGHTALYWYRQSLGQGPEFLIYFQGTGAADDSGLPNDRFFAVRPEGSVSTLKIQRTERGDSAVYLCASSFDRDTGELFFGEGSRLTVL.

In this sample, this clone turned up once. The CDR3 is CASSQVGGYEQYF. The CDR3 nucleotides read TGCGCCAGCAGCCAAGTAGGGGGCTACGAGCAGTACTTC. The genes are TRBV4-3 and TRBJ2-7, with D possibly TRBD1 on 6 matching bases. Trimming removed 1 base at V and 3 bases at J, with 7 bases between. Germline CDR1 reads LGHNA; CDR2 reads YSLEER. This CDR3 spans 13 amino acids.

This clone was counted once. V usage is TRBV7-8 and J usage is TRBJ1-4; unclear D gene. The ends were cut back, 1 base at V and 1 base at J, with 10 bases in the middle. The V gene's germline CDR1 is SGHVS and CDR2 FQNEAQ. The CDR3 covers 16 residues. The CDR3, as DNA: TGTGCCAGCAGCTTAGGCAATACAGAAACTAATGAAAAACTGTTTTTT. It specifies CASSLGNTETNEKLFF.

In DNA, the CDR3 is TGCGCCAGCAGTCAAGAGGGGGAGACAGATACGCAGTATTTT. Translation gives CASSQEGETDTQYF. The chain employs TRBV23-1 and TRBJ2-3; tentative D call: TRBD1 (6 bases). TRBV23-1 is an ORF, with its function uncertain. The CDR3 spans 14 residues. Trimming shortened V by 2 bases and J by 3 bases, and 9 bases separated the two germline ends.

V is TRBV19 and J is TRBJ1-2; maybe TRBD1 (6 bases). The V and J ends lost 5 bases and 1 base respectively, with 11 bases between them. This CDR3 comprises 14 residues. The germline V gene has CDR1 LNHDA and CDR2 SQIVND (reference sequence). CDR3 nucleotide sequence: TGTGCCAGTAGTGCCGGGACACTTAACTATGGCTACACCTTC. It translates to CASSAGTLNYGYTF.

This chain joins TRBV6-1 and TRBJ1-5; no definite D call. Germline V gene sequence: CDR1 MNHNS, CDR2 SASEGT. V lost 7 bases, J lost 7 bases, and 11 bases lay in between. This CDR3 contains 12 residues. The CDR3 nucleotides read TGTGCCAGCAAAGGGAGAGTACAGCCCCAGCATTTT. This translates into CASKGRVQPQHF.

This rearrangement joins TRBV23-1 to TRBJ2-1, with D tentatively TRBD2 (5 bases). TRBV23-1 is labeled an ORF, and its function is uncertain. Trimming removed 4 bases at V and 6 bases at J, with 19 bases between. The CDR3 loop spans 16 amino acids. The CDR3 here is CASSPQSPRGGNEQFF. The DNA for the CDR3 is TGCGCCAGCAGTCCCCAGTCACCTCGGGGTGGCAATGAGCAGTTCTTC.

This sequence joins TRBV19 and TRBJ2-2; 10 positions match TRBD1. The trim removed 6 bases at V and 6 bases at J, leaving 10 bases unmatched. CDR3 length: 16 amino acids. Germline CDR1 reads LNHDA; CDR2 reads SQIVND (reference sequence). CDR3: CASSPGDRGLAGELFF. CDR3 DNA sequence: TGTGCCAGTAGCCCCGGCGACAGGGGGCTTGCCGGGGAGCTGTTTTTT.

The chain has TRBV30 and TRBJ2-3; the D is unclear. The CDR3 length is 11 residues. Trimming removed 4 bases at V and 6 bases at J, with 8 bases between. Germline V gives CDR1 GTSNPN, CDR2 SVGIG (reference sequence). Here the CDR3 reads CAWNSIDTQYF. The CDR3 nucleotides are TGTGCCTGGAACTCCATCGATACGCAGTATTTT.

V is TRBV4-2 and J is TRBJ1-3, with 8 bases aligning to TRBD1. CDR1 is LGHNA, CDR2 YNFKEQ, per germline. Trimming at V came to 3 bases and at J to 0 bases, leaving 19 bases not matched to a gene. The CDR3 is 21 amino acids. CDR3 coding DNA: TGTGCCAGCAGCCACTTCGGGACAGGACTTCAATCATCCCTCTCTGGAAACACCATATATTTT. This sequence encodes CASSHFGTGLQSSLSGNTIYF.

This chain joins TRBV30 and TRBJ2-7; 7 nucleotides match TRBD1. CDR3 length: 13 amino acids. Germline assignment: CDR1 GTSNPN and CDR2 SVGIG (reference sequence). V lost 6 bases, J lost 5 bases, and 10 bases stayed unmatched. CDR3 sequence (DNA): TGTGCCTGCCTCAATCCGGGACAGCACGAGCAGTACTTC. It is translated as CACLNPGQHEQYF.

This chain connects TRBV4-2 to TRBJ2-1; 8 bases are a match to TRBD1. CDR3 length: 16 amino acids. The V and J ends lost 3 bases and 2 bases, in that order; junction bases with no gene match: 6. Germline CDR1 LGHNA, CDR2 YNFKEQ. CDR3 in DNA: TGTGCCAGCAGCCAGACCGACAGGGGTCCCTACAATGAGCAGTTCTTC. It specifies CASSQTDRGPYNEQFF.

This chain connects TRBV6-1 to TRBJ2-7, with 7 bases aligning to TRBD1. CDR1 is MNHNS and CDR2 is SASEGT in the germline V gene. V shed 2 bases, J shed 2 bases, and the junction held 3 bases outside the gene matches. The CDR3 is 14 residues long. CDR3 coding DNA: TGTGCCAGCAGTGAACGCGGACAGGCCTACGAGCAGTACTTC. Translating it yields CASSERGQAYEQYF.

A few counts support this clone. The rearrangement uses TRBV6-5 and TRBJ2-5; tentative D call: TRBD2 (5 bases). The germline CDR1 and CDR2 sequences are MNHEY and SVGAGI. The CDR3 length is 15 residues. Trimming cost V 0 bases and J 7 bases, with 15 bases left between them. CDR3 DNA: TGTGCCAGCAGTTACTCCCGGACTGGCGGCAGGACCCAGTACTTC. It specifies CASSYSRTGGRTQYF.

As regards this clone: At one boundary the junction diverges from the germline segment, which might be a read error. The CDR3: CASTLGQGPSIF. DNA for the CDR3: TGTGCCAGCACCCTTGGACAGGGTCCATCTATCTTC. This chain uses TRBV6-5 with TRBJ2-1; 8 positions agree with TRBD1. The CDR3 consists of 12 residues. Germline CDR1 reads MNHEY; CDR2 reads SVGAGI.

The genes are TRBV29-1 and TRBJ2-1; D unresolved. This CDR3 contains 14 residues. V lost 1 base to trimming and J lost 0 bases, with 7 bases between them. Germline V gene lookup returns CDR1 SQVTM and CDR2 ANQGSEA. CDR3 in amino acids: CSVEGWSSYNEQFF. CDR3 nucleotide sequence: TGCAGCGTTGAAGGCTGGAGCTCCTACAATGAGCAGTTCTTC.

This clone has only a few counts. The gene calls are TRBV18 and TRBJ2-7; 11 nucleotides line up with TRBD2. V was clipped by 0 bases and J by 5 bases; unmatched bases: 9. This CDR3 is 17 amino acids long. Looked up from germline, CDR1 is KGHSH and CDR2 is LQKENI. The chain's CDR3 is CASSPPTSGVNQNEQYF. The DNA for the CDR3 is TGTGCCAGCTCACCACCGACTAGCGGGGTAAACCAGAACGAGCAGTACTTC.

The chain has TRBV5-1 and TRBJ1-2; D unresolved. CDR3 length equals 13 residues. V was pared by 2 bases and J by 2 bases, with 7 bases between. CDR1 is SGHRS and CDR2 is YFSETQ in the germline V gene. For the CDR3, the DNA is TGCGCCAGCAGCTTCGGGGTAAACTATGGCTACACCTTC. It translates to CASSFGVNYGYTF.

There are a few counts of this clone. The chain couples TRBV11-3 to TRBJ2-1, with 10 bases identical to TRBD1. CDR3 length equals 15 residues. The V segment lost 5 bases and the J segment 6 bases; nucleotides outside the gene matches: 7. Germline V gene lookup returns CDR1 SGHNT and CDR2 YENEEA. The CDR3 here is CASSHFRDRGNEQFF. In DNA, the CDR3 is TGTGCCAGCAGCCATTTCCGGGACAGGGGCAATGAGCAGTTCTTC.

The genes are TRBV4-1 and TRBJ1-5; 9 bases line up with TRBD1. This CDR3 has 17 amino acids. Germline V gene data show CDR1 as MGHRA and CDR2 as YSYEKL. Unmatched junction bases numbered 11, after V lost 1 base and J lost 7 bases. CDR3 protein: CASSQGFPTGGGQPQHF. CDR3 nucleotides: TGCGCCAGCAGCCAAGGATTCCCCACAGGGGGCGGACAGCCCCAGCATTTT.

The rearrangement links TRBV7-2 to TRBJ2-5, with no clear D. Trimming left V 7 bases short and J 1 base short, with 10 bases between. The length of the CDR3 is 13 residues. The germline CDR1 and CDR2 sequences are SGHTA and FQGNSA. The CDR3 sequence: CASNRGSQETQYF. The CDR3 coding sequence is TGTGCCAGCAACCGTGGCTCCCAAGAGACCCAGTACTTC.